This T cell receptor beta chain is from a study of blood T cells in healthy people across ages. CDR3 length equals 15 residues. V was cut by 5 bases and J by 10 bases, with 24 bases left in between. Germline V gene data show CDR1 as LNHDA and CDR2 as SQIVND (reference sequence). Findings and limits, study-wide: Relative to aged donors, long-lived donors carried more naive CD4+ cells and displayed higher diversity. Researchers said unsorted PBMCs prevented a conclusive naive versus antigen-experienced comparison.

Next came a second PCR, run for about 6 to 11 cycles, which used a sample-barcoded 5' primer along with a J-beta primer mix. Each cDNA molecule, via a template-switch adaptor with 12 random nucleotides, was tagged. Individual samples furnished no less than 3 million CDR3-containing paired-end reads apiece. TCRdb fed the 5' RACE reads into MiXCR, producing one record per CDR3 protein. In the table there are some 710,000 distinct CDR3 sequences, 22% of which are singletons. This clonotype was observed a handful of times. Antigen specificity is unknown. Sequencing was carried out using blood. This sequence originates from a man in his sixties or seventies in good health. This sequence joins TRBV19 and TRBJ2-7; D gene uncertain. The CDR3 here is CASSQVARPQYTQYF. The DNA of the CDR3 is TGTGCCAGTAGTCAGGTGGCTAGACCACAATACACCCAGTACTTC.